This T cell receptor (beta chain) originates from a study of shared clonotypes between healthy human individuals. Study findings and constraints: Non-shared clonotypes displayed generation probabilities falling below those of clonotypes present in all four donors. Naive subsets usually exceeded memory subsets in estimated richness.

Note on this clone: Its antigen remains unknown.

This CDR3 is built from 15 residues. V was trimmed by 4 bases and J by 8 bases, leaving 18 bases between them. Germline lookup yields CDR1 SNHLY and CDR2 FYNNEI. Donors, healthy HIV-negative adults, lacked recent acute infections or vaccinations. Deep-level assay runs were performed. Profiling relied on immunoSEQ multiplex PCR, and the TCRdb table lists in-frame clones only, not all of them. The sample has roughly 720,000 clones, less than 95% seen once. The chain combines TRBV2 with TRBJ2-1, with D possibly called TRBD1 or TRBD2 (6 bases each). Source material: memory CD8+ T cells from PBMCs. The subset denotes: CD45RO+ cells pooled with CCR7-negative TemRA cells. The TCR originated in a man between 18 and 35 years old in good health. Some clones in this sample may be carry-over from other donors' samples. This CDR3 reads CASSGGDIRADEQFF. CDR3 nucleotide sequence: TGTGCCAGCAGTGGGGGGGACATTCGCGCCGATGAGCAGTTCTTC.